One and the same sample provided the 22 T cell receptor beta chains below, sequenced in a study of cytomegalovirus exposure and HLA in healthy donors. Use of 60 Vbeta and 13 Jbeta primers characterized the PCR. Libraries were prepared by immunoSEQ multiplex PCR; TCRdb keeps only in-frame clonotypes and omits some of them. The sample lists some 150,000 clones, 55% to 70% seen once, with less than 3.5% in the top ten. What was sequenced was PBMCs. These receptors originate from a woman between 25 and 40 years old in good health and CMV-seropositive.

This chain links TRBV9 with TRBJ2-7; 8 nucleotides align to TRBD2. Germline loops: CDR1 SGDLS, CDR2 YYNGEE. V lost 2 bases and J lost 0; bases outside the gene matches: 4. The CDR3 extends over 15 amino acids. As DNA, the CDR3 is TGTGCCAGCAGCGTGGCTAGCGGGTTCTCCTACGAGCAGTACTTC. Residues: CASSVASGFSYEQYF.

V gene TRBV6-1 combines with J gene TRBJ1-2; maybe TRBD1 (5 bases). The CDR3 covers 12 residues. V dropped 3 bases and J dropped 4 bases, with 6 bases sitting between them. Germline lookup yields CDR1 MNHNS and CDR2 SASEGT. The CDR3 loop reads CASSDRAYGYTF. CDR3 sequence (DNA): TGTGCCAGCAGTGACAGGGCCTATGGCTACACCTTC.

This clone was seen a few times. V usage is TRBV4-2 and J usage is TRBJ2-5; TRBD1 is a possible D gene (6 bases). The DNA end favors TRBJ2-7, so the J call may be wrong. The CDR3 totals 14 residues. CDR1 and CDR2 (germline): LGHNA, YNFKEQ. The DNA of the CDR3 is TGTGCCAGCAGCCAAGATGGGGGCAGGCTCGAGCAGTACTTC. Encoded protein: CASSQDGGRLEQYF.

The rearrangement joins TRBV28 to TRBJ1-2; tentatively, D is TRBD1 (6 bases). The CDR3 has 16 residues. V shed 2 bases and J shed 3 bases, with 16 bases lying between them. CDR1 and CDR2 (germline): MDHEN, SYDVKM. For the CDR3, the DNA is TGTGCCAGCAGTTTAAGGAGCGGGACAAACTACTATGGCTACACCTTC. Protein: CASSLRSGTNYYGYTF.

The chain joins TRBV6-4 to TRBJ1-2, with D possibly being TRBD1 (5 bases). The length of the CDR3 is 14 residues. With 8 bases removed from V and 0 bases from J, the gap between germline ends came to 13 bases. Per the germline V gene, CDR1 is MRHNA and CDR2 is SNTAGT. CDR3 in amino acids: CASSATVANYGYTF. DNA for the CDR3: TGTGCCAGCTCTGCGACAGTAGCTAACTATGGCTACACCTTC.

V gene TRBV19 combines with J gene TRBJ1-3; D ambiguous. V was cut by 7 bases and J by 0 bases, with 13 bases left in between. Germline values: CDR1 LNHDA, CDR2 SQIVND (reference sequence). The CDR3 has 15 residues. For the CDR3, the DNA is TGTGCCAGTACCCTCGAGGGATACTCTGGAAACACCATATATTTT. Protein product: CASTLEGYSGNTIYF.

This clone appeared a few times. V and J are TRBV2 and TRBJ1-3, with D unclear. CDR1 and CDR2 from the germline V gene are SNHLY and FYNNEI. Deletions cut 1 base from V and 4 bases from J, with 11 bases between. This CDR3 is 15 amino acids long. This CDR3 reads CASSEDPGMGNTIYF. The CDR3 DNA reads TGTGCCAGCAGTGAAGATCCGGGTATGGGAAACACCATATATTTT.

This chain links TRBV7-9 with TRBJ2-3; 10 positions agree with TRBD2. The trim removed 5 bases at V and 2 bases at J, leaving 10 bases unmatched. CDR1 SEHNR and CDR2 FQNEAQ come from the germline V gene (reference sequence). The CDR3 has 17 amino acids. The CDR3 here is CASSPHRLAGVTDTQYF. Here the CDR3 DNA reads TGTGCCAGCAGCCCCCATAGGCTAGCGGGAGTCACAGATACGCAGTATTTT.

The V call is TRBV27, the J call TRBJ1-4; 7 bases match TRBD1. CDR3 length: 17 residues. CDR1 MNHEY and CDR2 SMNVEV come from the germline V gene (reference sequence). After removal of 0 bases from V and 4 bases from J, the junction contained 8 bases not matched to a gene. CDR3 loop: CASSLSTPYRGNEKLFF. The DNA of the CDR3 is TGTGCCAGCAGTTTATCGACTCCGTACAGGGGTAATGAAAAACTGTTTTTT.

The V gene is TRBV18, the J gene TRBJ2-1; 8 nucleotides align to TRBD2. There are 13 residues in the CDR3. Germline V CDR1 and CDR2: KGHSH, LQKENI. J gave up 6 bases and V 3 bases, and 1 base lay outside the gene matches. The CDR3 spells CASSPAGGNEQFF. CDR3 DNA sequence: TGTGCCAGCTCACCCGCGGGGGGCAATGAGCAGTTCTTC.

J is TRBJ1-2 and V is TRBV6-4, with D perhaps TRBD1 (6 bases). The CDR3 runs to 14 residues. CDR1 is MRHNA, CDR2 SNTAGT, per germline. V was cut by 4 bases and J by 7 bases, with 16 bases left in between. The CDR3 coding sequence is TGTGCCAGCAGTGCCACCGGGACATCTGGTGGCTACACCTTC. Translation gives CASSATGTSGGYTF.

The rearrangement joins TRBV29-1 to TRBJ2-3; D unclear. This CDR3 has 11 residues. V lost 7 bases and J lost 5, with 10 bases in between. Germline CDR1 SQVTM, CDR2 ANQGSEA. In DNA, the CDR3 is TGCAGCGGATTTTCGGTAGATACGCAGTATTTT. It yields the protein CSGFSVDTQYF.

This clone has only a few counts. V usage is TRBV5-1 and J usage is TRBJ1-5; no clear D. The V gene lost 0 bases and the J gene lost 3 bases, with 7 bases spanning the gap. CDR3 length: 14 amino acids. The germline V gene encodes CDR1 SGHRS and CDR2 YFSETQ. In DNA form, the CDR3 reads TGCGCCAGCAGCTTGGGTATAAACAATCAGCCCCAGCATTTT. It specifies CASSLGINNQPQHF. The variable domain in full, with the rest retrieved from reference TRBV5-1 and TRBJ1-5, is KAGVTQTPRYLIKTRGQQVTLSCSPISGHRSVSWYQQTPGQGLQFLFEYFSETQRNKGNFPGRFSGRQFSNSRSEMNVSTLELGDSALYLCASSLGINNQPQHFGDGTRLSIL.

The chain couples TRBV6-1 to TRBJ1-4, with D possibly being TRBD1 (5 bases). The CDR3 has 16 amino acids. The germline V gene has CDR1 MNHNS and CDR2 SASEGT. V was pared by 0 bases and J by 7 bases, with 15 bases between. The CDR3 spells CASSEAQSLGLEKLFF. CDR3 DNA sequence: TGTGCCAGCAGTGAAGCGCAAAGTTTGGGACTTGAAAAACTGTTTTTT.

The V and J genes are TRBV5-1 and TRBJ1-3; 9 nucleotides agree with TRBD1. CDR1 is SGHRS and CDR2 is YFSETQ in the germline V gene. V was pared by 2 bases and J by 2 bases, with 8 bases of the junction left unmatched. This CDR3 has 17 amino acids. The CDR3 sequence is CASSLRTGGETGNTIYF. Written as DNA, the CDR3 is TGCGCCAGCAGCTTACGCACAGGGGGCGAGACTGGAAACACCATATATTTT.

The rearrangement joins TRBV7-3 to TRBJ2-6; D might be TRBD2 (5 bases). The ends were cut back, 3 bases at V and 0 bases at J, with 9 bases in the middle. Per the germline V gene, CDR1 is SGHTA and CDR2 is FQGTGA. This CDR3 has 16 residues. DNA of the CDR3: TGTGCCAGCAGCTTTGACTATATCTCTGGGGCCAACGTCCTGACTTTC. Its translation is CASSFDYISGANVLTF.

V gene TRBV7-9 combines with J gene TRBJ1-1, with 8 nucleotides matching TRBD1. This CDR3 is built from 16 residues. Trimming took 3 bases from V and 7 from J; bases not matched to a gene: 13. CDR1 and CDR2 from the germline V gene are SEHNR and FQNEAQ (reference sequence). The CDR3 DNA is TGTGCCAGCAGCTTCCCCCTGAGGACAGGGACACTTGAAGCTTTCTTT. Protein sequence: CASSFPLRTGTLEAFF.

This clone showed up just once. V usage is TRBV6-1 and J usage is TRBJ1-2; the match to TRBD1 covers 8 bases. There are 16 residues in the CDR3. The germline gives CDR1 MNHNS, CDR2 SASEGT. V gave up 2 bases and J gave up 3 bases; unmatched junction bases: 8. CDR3 loop: CASSELGPGQDYGYTF. The CDR3 coding sequence is TGTGCCAGCAGTGAATTAGGACCGGGACAGGACTATGGCTACACCTTC.

The rearrangement joins TRBV5-6 to TRBJ1-2, with D unresolved. CDR3 length: 12 residues. Trimming shortened V by 3 bases and J by 8 bases, and 11 bases separated the two germline ends. From germline, CDR1 is SGHDT and CDR2 YYEEEE. CDR3 bases: TGTGCCAGCAGCTATGACACCTCCGGCTACACCTTC. It yields the protein CASSYDTSGYTF.

This clone was found a few times. The chain carries TRBV4-2 and TRBJ2-5; TRBD2 agrees at 7 bases. The CDR3 has 16 residues. Germline trimming cut 1 base from V and 2 bases from J; bases unmatched to any gene: 7. Germline loops: CDR1 LGHNA, CDR2 YNFKEQ. The CDR3 DNA reads as TGTGCCAGCAGCCAAGCCTCAGCGGGGCTGCAAGAGACCCAGTACTTC. Its protein product is CASSQASAGLQETQYF.

This chain joins TRBV29-1 and TRBJ2-1; 10 nucleotides line up with TRBD2. The CDR3 runs to 16 residues. Per the germline V gene, CDR1 is SQVTM and CDR2 is ANQGSEA. Germline trimming cut 1 base from V and 4 bases from J; bases unmatched to any gene: 7. The CDR3 nucleotides read TGCAGCGTTGAAGTTAGGGGACTAGCGCATTACAATGAGCAGTTCTTC. The encoded protein is CSVEVRGLAHYNEQFF.

The chain joins TRBV5-1 to TRBJ2-7; 8 nucleotides align to TRBD1. Unmatched junction bases numbered 11, after V lost 4 bases and J lost 5 bases. Looked up from germline, CDR1 is SGHRS and CDR2 is YFSETQ. CDR3 size: 15 residues. CDR3 residues: CASSLFRQGLNEQYF. In nucleotides, the CDR3 is TGCGCCAGCAGCCTATTTAGACAGGGGCTCAACGAGCAGTACTTC. The full variable domain, its missing parts supplied by reference TRBV5-1 and TRBJ2-7, is KAGVTQTPRYLIKTRGQQVTLSCSPISGHRSVSWYQQTPGQGLQFLFEYFSETQRNKGNFPGRFSGRQFSNSRSEMNVSTLELGDSALYLCASSLFRQGLNEQYFGPGTRLTVT.